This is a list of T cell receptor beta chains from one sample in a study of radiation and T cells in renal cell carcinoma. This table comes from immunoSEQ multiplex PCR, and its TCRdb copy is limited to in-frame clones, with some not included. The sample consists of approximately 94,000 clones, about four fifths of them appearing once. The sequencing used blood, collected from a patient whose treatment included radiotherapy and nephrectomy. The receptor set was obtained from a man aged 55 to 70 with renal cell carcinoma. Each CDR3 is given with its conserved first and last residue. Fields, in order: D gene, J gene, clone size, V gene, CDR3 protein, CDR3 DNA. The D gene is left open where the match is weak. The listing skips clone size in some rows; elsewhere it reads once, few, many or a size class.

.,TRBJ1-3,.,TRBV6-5,CASSYSDNIGNTIYF,TGTGCCAGCAGTTACTCTGATAACATAGGAAACACCATATATTTT
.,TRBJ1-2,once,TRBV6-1,CASRPGDRSYTF,TGTGCCAGCAGACCGGGAGACAGGAGCTACACCTTC
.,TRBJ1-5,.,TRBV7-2,CASSLVVGNQPQHF,TGTGCCAGCAGCTTAGTAGTGGGTAATCAGCCCCAGCATTTT
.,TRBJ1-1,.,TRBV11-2,CASSRGDRNAFF,TGTGCCAGCAGCCGGGGGGACCGAAACGCTTTCTTT
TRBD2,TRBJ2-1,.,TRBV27,CASPGTRVCNEQFF,TGTGCCAGCCCCGGGACTAGAGTTTGTAATGAGCAGTTCTTC
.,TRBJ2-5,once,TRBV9,CASSPRQTAQETQYF,TGTGCCAGCAGCCCGCGACAGACAGCACAAGAGACCCAGTACTTC
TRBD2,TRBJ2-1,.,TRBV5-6,CASSFGPLAGGSYNEQFF,TGTGCCAGCAGCTTCGGCCCCCTAGCGGGGGGCTCCTACAATGAGCAGTTCTTC
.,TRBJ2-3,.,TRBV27,CASTTRGGDTQYF,TGTGCCAGCACCACCCGAGGGGGGGATACGCAGTATTTT
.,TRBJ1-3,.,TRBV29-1,CSVGGAGNTIYF,TGCAGCGTTGGGGGCGCTGGAAACACCATATATTTT
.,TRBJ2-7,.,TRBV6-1,CASTVARTPSYEQYF,TGTGCCAGCACCGTCGCCCGGACCCCCTCCTACGAGCAGTACTTC
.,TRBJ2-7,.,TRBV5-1,CASSTQPQDHEQYF,TGCGCCAGCAGCACCCAGCCCCAGGACCACGAGCAGTACTTC
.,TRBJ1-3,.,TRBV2,CASSARRVTISGNTIYF,TGTGCCAGCAGTGCTCGCAGGGTGACCATCTCTGGAAACACCATATATTTT
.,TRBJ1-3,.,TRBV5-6,CASSLNLGVFGNTIYF,TGTGCCAGCAGCTTGAACCTGGGTGTATTCGGAAACACCATATATTTT
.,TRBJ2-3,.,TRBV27,CASSPPHTDTQYF,TGTGCCAGCAGTCCCCCCCACACAGATACGCAGTATTTT
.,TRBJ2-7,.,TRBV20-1,CSASVLYEQYF,TGCAGTGCTAGCGTCCTCTACGAGCAGTACTTC
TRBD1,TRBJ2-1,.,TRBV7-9,CASTRTGGDEQFF,TGTGCCAGCACCCGGACAGGGGGCGATGAGCAGTTCTTC
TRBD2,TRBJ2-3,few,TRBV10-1,CASSEGGRVTDTQYF,TGCGCCAGCAGCGAGGGCGGGAGGGTCACAGATACGCAGTATTTT
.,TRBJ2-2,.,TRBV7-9,CARTIISSGELFF,TGTGCCAGAACTATAATCAGCTCCGGGGAGCTGTTTTTT
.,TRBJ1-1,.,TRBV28,CASSFRAATEAFF,TGTGCCAGCAGTTTCAGGGCGGCCACTGAAGCTTTCTTT
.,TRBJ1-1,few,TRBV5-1,CASSPTGGNTEAFF,TGCGCCAGCAGCCCAACCGGTGGAAACACTGAAGCTTTCTTT
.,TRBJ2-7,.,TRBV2,CASSEGWTMEQYF,TGTGCCAGCAGTGAAGGTTGGACAATGGAGCAGTACTTC
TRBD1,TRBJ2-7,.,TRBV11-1,CASSYDRGTPYEQYF,TGTGCCAGCAGCTATGACAGGGGAACCCCCTACGAGCAGTACTTC
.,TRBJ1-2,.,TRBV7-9,CASSLRGGYGYTF,TGTGCCAGCAGCTTACGTGGGGGCTATGGCTACACCTTC
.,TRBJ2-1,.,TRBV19,CASGGGGTYNEQFF,TGTGCCAGTGGAGGGGGAGGGACCTACAATGAGCAGTTCTTC
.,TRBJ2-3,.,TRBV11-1,CASSERLVGVTDTQYF,TGTGCCAGCAGCGAAAGACTAGTTGGGGTAACAGATACGCAGTATTTT
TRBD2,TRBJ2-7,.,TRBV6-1,CASSEMASGRSEQYF,TGTGCCAGCAGTGAGATGGCTAGCGGGAGATCCGAGCAGTACTTC
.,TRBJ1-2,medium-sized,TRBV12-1,CASSVGQGNYGYTF,.
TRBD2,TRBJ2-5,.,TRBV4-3,CASSQETSGGRTQYF,TGCGCCAGCAGCCAGGAGACTAGCGGGGGACGGACCCAGTACTTC
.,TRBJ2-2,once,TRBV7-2,CASSSPGSPRDTGELFF,TGTGCCAGCAGCTCTCCGGGGTCTCCGCGCGACACCGGGGAGCTGTTTTTT
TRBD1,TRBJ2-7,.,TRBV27,CASTGTGRDEQYF,TGTGCCAGCACCGGGACAGGGAGGGACGAGCAGTACTTC
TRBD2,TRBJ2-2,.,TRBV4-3,CASSQGGGRAVTGELFF,TGCGCCAGCAGCCAAGGTGGCGGGAGGGCCGTCACCGGGGAGCTGTTTTTT
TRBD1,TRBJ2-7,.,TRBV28,CASRATGQKYEQYF,TGTGCCAGCAGGGCGACAGGGCAAAAGTACGAGCAGTACTTC
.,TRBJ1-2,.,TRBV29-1,CSVEDWASRSGYTF,TGCAGCGTTGAAGACTGGGCGTCACGGAGTGGCTACACCTTC
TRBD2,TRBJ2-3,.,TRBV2,CASRRTSGRANTQYF,TGTGCCAGCAGACGGACTAGCGGGAGGGCAAATACGCAGTATTTT
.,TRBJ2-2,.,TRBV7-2,CASSLRLNTGELFF,TGTGCCAGCAGCTTACGACTGAACACCGGGGAGCTGTTTTTT
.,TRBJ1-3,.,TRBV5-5,CASSLDGGNSGNTIYF,TGTGCCAGCAGCTTGGATGGAGGGAACTCTGGAAACACCATATATTTT
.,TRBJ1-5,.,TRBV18,CASSPNTDQPQHF,TGTGCCAGCTCACCAAACACGGATCAGCCCCAGCATTTT
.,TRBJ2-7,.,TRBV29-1,CSARRALGDEQYF,TGCAGCGCTAGGAGGGCCCTTGGGGACGAGCAGTACTTC
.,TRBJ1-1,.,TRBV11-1,CASSLEGGWAEAFF,TGTGCCAGCAGCCTTGAGGGAGGGTGGGCTGAAGCTTTCTTT
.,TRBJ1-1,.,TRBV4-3,CASSPRLGTEAFF,TGCGCCAGCAGCCCCCGACTCGGCACTGAAGCTTTCTTT
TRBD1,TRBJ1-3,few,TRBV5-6,CASSRAYRGRGGNTIYF,TGTGCCAGCAGCAGGGCCTACAGGGGAAGGGGTGGAAACACCATATATTTT
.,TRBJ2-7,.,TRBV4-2,CASSQDEPGREEQYF,TGTGCCAGCAGCCAAGATGAACCCGGCAGGGAAGAGCAGTACTTC
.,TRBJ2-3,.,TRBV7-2,CASIPTSRTSTDTQYF,TGTGCCAGCATCCCCACGTCCCGGACTAGCACAGATACGCAGTATTTT
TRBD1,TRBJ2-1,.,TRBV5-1,CASSDTSSDREFF,TGCGCCAGCAGCGATACAAGCAGCGACAGGGAGTTCTTC
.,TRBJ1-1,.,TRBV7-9,CASSLTLGGEYTEAFF,TGTGCCAGCAGCCTCACGCTCGGGGGAGAGTACACTGAAGCTTTCTTT
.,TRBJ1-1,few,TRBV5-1,CASSLSSRGDTEAFF,TGCGCCAGCAGCCTCAGTTCCCGGGGGGACACTGAAGCTTTCTTT